The rows below give T cell receptor beta chains drawn from one sample of a study of immune evolution from preneoplasia to lung adenocarcinoma. Sequencing used immunoSEQ multiplex PCR; TCRdb keeps in-frame clones, though not all of them. Of about 10,000 clones in the sample, 76% were seen once. Sequencing was done on a sample of FFPE normal lung tissue adjacent to the tumor. The receptors here all came from a person between 60 and 70 years old with lung adenocarcinoma. Some clones in this sample may be carry-over from other donors' samples. CDR3s include the opening cysteine and the closing phenylalanine or tryptophan. The D gene is left open where the match is weak.

v_call d_call cdr3_aa
TRBV7-8 TRBD1 CASSPRQGQPQHF
TRBV7-9 - CASSYPLGGLNEKLFF
TRBV11-2 - CASSIRAGSGNEQFF
TRBV29-1 - CTSIPQGEETQYF
TRBV2 TRBD1 CASKRTGGNQPQHF
TRBV19 TRBD1 CASSTRLTRQGGTDTQYF
TRBV18 - CASSPDYGKDEQFF
TRBV28 - CASSFSGRRDQPQHF
TRBV28 TRBD2 CASSPGGGPSEQYF
TRBV7-9 - CASSASGKWGEQYF
TRBV28 - CASSSGPVQGTQYF
TRBV19 TRBD1 CASSLGQGYSYEQYF
TRBV9 - CASSVGGTGHNEQFF
TRBV5-1 TRBD2 CASSVTSGRNTDTQYF
TRBV29-1 TRBD1 CSGRTGENGYTF
TRBV29-1 TRBD1 CSARQGNQPQHF
TRBV6-6 - CASSKQGITEAFF
TRBV28 - CASSLGRSYPSGYTF
TRBV2 - CASMGSSYEQYF
TRBV6-4 TRBD2 CASSDLAGGTTDTQYF
TRBV29-1 - CSSYRGGDTEAFF
TRBV19 TRBD2 CASSSISSGVKTQYF